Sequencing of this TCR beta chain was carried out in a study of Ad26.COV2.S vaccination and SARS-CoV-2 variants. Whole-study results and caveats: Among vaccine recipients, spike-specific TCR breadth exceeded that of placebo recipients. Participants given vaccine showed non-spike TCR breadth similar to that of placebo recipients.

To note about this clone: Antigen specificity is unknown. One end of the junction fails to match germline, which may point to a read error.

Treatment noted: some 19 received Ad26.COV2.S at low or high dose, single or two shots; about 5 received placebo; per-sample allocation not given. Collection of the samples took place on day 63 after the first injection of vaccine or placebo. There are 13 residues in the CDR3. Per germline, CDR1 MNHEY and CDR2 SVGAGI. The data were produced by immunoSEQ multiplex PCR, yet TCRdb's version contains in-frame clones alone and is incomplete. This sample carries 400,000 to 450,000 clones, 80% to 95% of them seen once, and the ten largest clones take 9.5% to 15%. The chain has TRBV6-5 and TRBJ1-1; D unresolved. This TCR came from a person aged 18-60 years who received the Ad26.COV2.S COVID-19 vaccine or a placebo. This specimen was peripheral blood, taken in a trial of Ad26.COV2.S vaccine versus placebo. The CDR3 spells CSAGEQTNTEAFF. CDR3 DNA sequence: TGCTCAGCCGGAGAGCAGACGAACACTGAAGCTTTCTTT.